The 24 T cell receptor beta chains given below trace back to one sample, sequenced in a study of T-cell reconstitution after alpha-beta-depleted transplantation in children. TCRbeta library construction was performed incorporating unique molecular identifiers. TCRdb redid the calling of the PCR reads with MiXCR, one entry per CDR3 protein. This repertoire shows 150,000 to 250,000 distinct CDR3 sequences, around 5.9% found once; its top ten account for about 4.4%. Sample: PBMCs, taken before TCRalphabeta/CD19-depleted stem cell transplant. These receptors were taken from a girl in the first two years of life with combined immunodeficiency, due to receive a stem cell transplant.

The chain recombines TRBV28 with TRBJ1-1; D unresolved. Trimming cost V 5 bases and J 0 bases, with 10 bases left between them. Germline loops: CDR1 MDHEN, CDR2 SYDVKM. The length of the CDR3 is 14 residues. CDR3 amino acids: CASSGIFLNTEAFF. CDR3 nucleotide sequence: TGTGCCAGCAGTGGTATCTTCCTGAACACTGAAGCTTTCTTT.

Ten or more counts support this clonotype. The gene calls are TRBV6-2 or TRBV6-3 and TRBJ2-7; 8 bases fit TRBD2. The CDR3 totals 14 residues. Germline assignment: CDR1 MNHEY and CDR2 SVGEGT. V was clipped by 6 bases and J by 3 bases; unmatched bases: 7. CDR3 DNA sequence: TGTGCCAGCAGAAGGCGGGGGGATCTCTACGAGCAGTACTTC. It translates to CASRRRGDLYEQYF.

This clonotype was observed many times. CDR3 in amino acids: CASRGLASEQYF. The CDR3 nucleotides read TGTGCCAGCAGGGGTCTAGCCTCCGAGCAGTACTTC. The chain employs TRBV2 and TRBJ2-7, with D perhaps TRBD2 (5 bases). The V gene's germline CDR1 is SNHLY and CDR2 FYNNEI. Trimming cost V 6 bases and J 6 bases, with 12 bases left between them. The CDR3 is 12 amino acids.

This sequence joins TRBV28 and TRBJ2-7, with 7 bases matching TRBD1. The CDR3 covers 14 residues. CDR1 and CDR2 (germline): MDHEN, SYDVKM. Trimming at V came to 5 bases and at J to 3 bases, leaving 7 bases not matched to a gene. Here the CDR3 DNA reads TGTGCCAGCAGTCTCCGGGACAGATACTACGAGCAGTACTTC. The encoded protein is CASSLRDRYYEQYF.

This clonotype was picked up many times. The chain couples TRBV19 to TRBJ2-7, with TRBD1 matching 9 bases. The trim removed 5 bases at V and 5 bases at J, leaving 7 bases unmatched. Looked up from germline, CDR1 is LNHDA and CDR2 is SQIVND (reference sequence). The CDR3 totals 14 residues. The CDR3 sequence is CASSAGQGTHEQYF. The CDR3 region has the DNA TGTGCCAGTAGTGCGGGACAGGGCACCCACGAGCAGTACTTC.

This clonotype showed up many times. The V gene is TRBV11-1, the J gene TRBJ2-5; 8 bases map to TRBD1. The CDR3 length is 21 residues. CDR1 is SGHAT and CDR2 is FQDESV in the germline V gene (reference sequence). V dropped 5 bases and J dropped 3; count of bases not matched to a gene: 26. CDR3 coding DNA: TGTGCCAGCAGCCACACAACCATGAGGACCGCAGACAGGGGCCGGAAAGAGACCCAGTACTTC. Encoded protein: CASSHTTMRTADRGRKETQYF.

The sample holds many counts of this clonotype. The CDR3 DNA follows: TGTGCCAGCAGTGGGCTGACAGGGCAAGAGACCCAGTACTTC. Translation gives CASSGLTGQETQYF. The genes are TRBV6-1 and TRBJ2-5, with 7 positions matching TRBD1. Looked up from germline, CDR1 is MNHNS and CDR2 is SASEGT. J gave up 2 bases and V 4 bases, and 4 bases lay outside the gene matches. CDR3 length: 14 amino acids.

The J gene is TRBJ2-7, the V gene TRBV5-2; TRBD2 is the table's D call and was not checked against the DNA. TRBV5-2 is assigned pseudogene status. CDR3 length: 14 residues. The CDR3 DNA is TGTGCCAGGGGCCCGGGGCTGGCGGGCTACGAGCAGTACTTC. This codes for CARGPGLAGYEQYF.

Remarks on this clonotype: A much more abundant neighbour one base away suggests this may be a read error. The gene calls are TRBV20-1 and TRBJ1-5, with no clear D. V was pared by 4 bases and J by 5 bases, with 15 bases between. This CDR3 region has 14 residues. Germline V gives CDR1 DFQATT, CDR2 SNEGSKA (reference sequence). The DNA for the CDR3 is TGCAGTGCTACATCTCGCCAGCCCCATCAGCCCCAGCATTTT. Translated, it gives CSATSRQPHQPQHF.

The rearrangement uses TRBV20-1 and TRBJ2-3, with 7 positions matching TRBD2. V lost 1 base to trimming and J lost 1 base; unmatched junction nucleotides: 2. Germline values: CDR1 DFQATT, CDR2 SNEGSKA (reference sequence). There are 14 residues in the CDR3. The CDR3 DNA follows: TGCAGTGCTAGAGTGGGACTACGCACAGATACGCAGTATTTT. Translation gives CSARVGLRTDTQYF.

This clonotype has ten or more counts. This chain uses TRBV7-9 with TRBJ1-4, with 9 bases lining up with TRBD1. There are 14 residues in the CDR3. V dropped 5 bases and J dropped 7; count of bases not matched to a gene: 5. In germline, CDR1 is SEHNR, CDR2 FQNEAQ (reference sequence). The CDR3 is CASSPGQGGEKLFF. The CDR3 DNA sequence: TGTGCCAGCAGCCCGGGACAGGGAGGTGAAAAACTGTTTTTT.

This clonotype has a count of ten or more. The V gene is TRBV29-1, the J gene TRBJ2-5; perhaps TRBD2 as D (5 bases). Germline CDR1 reads SQVTM; CDR2 reads ANQGSEA. Deletions cut 7 bases from V and 5 bases from J, with 23 bases between. The length of the CDR3 is 15 residues. The CDR3, as DNA: TGCAGCGCCCGACCCGCGACCCACGGAGGCGAGACCCAGTACTTC. As protein: CSARPATHGGETQYF.

The chain joins TRBV25-1 to TRBJ2-7; D not certain. CDR1 MGHDK and CDR2 SYGVNS come from the germline V gene. The CDR3 runs 14 residues. V was cut by 1 base and J by 0 bases, with 7 bases left in between. CDR3: CASSEFGHSYEQYF. The CDR3 nucleotides read TGTGCCAGCAGTGAATTCGGCCACTCCTACGAGCAGTACTTC.

There are a few counts of this clonotype. The chain has TRBV15 and TRBJ2-3, with D possibly TRBD2 on 5 matching bases. Trimming took 0 bases from V and 3 from J, leaving 10 bases between them. The CDR3 has 15 amino acids. The germline gives CDR1 LNHNV, CDR2 YYDKDF (reference sequence). The CDR3 DNA is TGTGCCACCAGCAGAGATCGGAGCGGAACAGATACGCAGTATTTT. This codes for CATSRDRSGTDTQYF.

For this clonotype: This may be a read error: a much more frequent sequence differs by one nucleotide. The chain recombines TRBV20-1 with TRBJ2-1, with TRBD2 matching 7 bases. The CDR3 is made up of 11 amino acids. Germline V gene data show CDR1 as DFQATT and CDR2 as SNEGSKA (reference sequence). CDR3 sequence (DNA): TGCAGTGCTTCACTAGGGAGGGAGCTGTTCTTC. This codes for CSASLGRELFF.

This clonotype was seen at least ten times. The CDR3 reads CASSERDSSGYTF. In DNA form, the CDR3 reads TGTGCCAGCAGCGAACGGGACTCCAGTGGCTACACCTTC. The rearrangement uses TRBV9 and TRBJ1-2; TRBD1 might be the D (5 bases). This CDR3 is 13 amino acids long. The germline V and J ends were trimmed by 3 bases and 7 bases, with 13 bases remaining between them. In germline, CDR1 is SGDLS, CDR2 YYNGEE. Full variable domain (remainder filled in from reference TRBV9 and TRBJ1-2): DSGVTQTPKHLITATGQRVTLRCSPRSGDLSVYWYQQSLDQGLQFLIQYYNGEERAKGNILERFSAQQFPDLHSELNLSSLELGDSALYFCASSERDSSGYTFGSGTRLTVV.

At least ten counts were recorded for this clonotype. The chain combines TRBV12-3 or TRBV12-4 with TRBJ2-2, with D perhaps TRBD2 (5 bases). The germline V and J ends were trimmed by 3 bases and 4 bases, with 9 bases remaining between them. The CDR3 runs to 14 residues. The CDR3 region is CASSFVGSTGELFF. The CDR3 DNA reads TGTGCCAGCAGTTTTGTGGGGAGCACCGGGGAGCTGTTTTTT.

This clonotype was picked up many times. The V call is TRBV6-2 or TRBV6-3, the J call TRBJ2-3, with 7 bases aligning to TRBD2. J lost 2 bases, V lost 2 bases, and 7 bases had no gene match. This CDR3 comprises 16 residues. CDR1 MNHEY and CDR2 SVGEGT come from the germline V gene. The CDR3 DNA sequence: TGTGCCAGCAGTTACAGCCCAGCGGGACCCACAGATACGCAGTATTTT. Protein product: CASSYSPAGPTDTQYF.

V and J are TRBV7-2 and TRBJ2-1; weak D call: TRBD2 (6 bases). The germline V and J ends were trimmed by 5 bases and 1 base, with 15 bases remaining between them. This CDR3 comprises 16 residues. From germline, CDR1 is SGHTA and CDR2 FQGNSA. The CDR3 sequence is CASSPLRDFSYNEQFF. DNA for the CDR3: TGTGCCAGCAGCCCACTTCGGGACTTTTCCTACAATGAGCAGTTCTTC.

The V gene is TRBV4-3, the J gene TRBJ1-2, with D hard to call. This CDR3 has 14 amino acids. Germline-derived CDR1 and CDR2 are LGHNA and YSLEER. Trimming left V 4 bases short and J 4 bases short, with 13 bases between. This chain's CDR3 is CASSPSVEGYGYTF. The CDR3 coding sequence is TGCGCCAGCAGCCCATCAGTCGAGGGCTATGGCTACACCTTC.

The sample holds a few counts of this clonotype. The gene calls are TRBV27 and TRBJ1-5; weak D call: TRBD1 (5 bases). Trimming took off 3 bases at V and 2 bases at J, with 11 bases between the two ends. The CDR3 is 15 residues long. Germline V gene sequence: CDR1 MNHEY, CDR2 SMNVEV (reference sequence). This CDR3 reads CASSFPRDGNQPQHF. The CDR3 DNA reads TGTGCCAGCAGTTTTCCCAGGGATGGCAATCAGCCCCAGCATTTT.

This clonotype was counted many times. This chain connects TRBV20-1 to TRBJ2-3; 14 bases agree with TRBD2. The CDR3 is 15 residues long. Germline assignment: CDR1 DFQATT and CDR2 SNEGSKA (reference sequence). The J segment lost 5 bases and the V segment lost 6 bases, leaving 7 bases of the junction unmatched. CDR3 sequence: CSASGLAGVGDTQYF. Here the CDR3 DNA reads TGCAGTGCATCGGGACTAGCGGGAGTTGGAGATACGCAGTATTTT.

This clonotype occurred many times. The chain combines TRBV20-1 with TRBJ2-1; D gene unclear. From germline, CDR1 is DFQATT and CDR2 SNEGSKA (reference sequence). The CDR3 has 15 amino acids. Trimming took off 2 bases at V and 0 bases at J, with 11 bases between the two ends. CDR3 sequence (DNA): TGCAGTGCTAGAATAGCCACGAACTCCTACAATGAGCAGTTCTTC. It specifies CSARIATNSYNEQFF.

In this sample, this clonotype turned up many times. The V and J genes are TRBV6-2 or TRBV6-3 and TRBJ1-3; 12 bases are shared with TRBD1. With V trimmed by 5 bases and J by 4 bases, 18 bases remained unmatched. Germline V gene sequence: CDR1 MNHEY, CDR2 SVGEGT. The CDR3 is made up of 20 amino acids. The DNA of the CDR3 is TGTGCCAGCAGTCCAATGGGGTTATGGGACAGGGGGCTGGGAGGAAACACCATATATTTT. Its translation: CASSPMGLWDRGLGGNTIYF.